This T cell receptor (beta chain) is from a study of T-cell memory formation after mild COVID-19. Background on the study: The TCR clusters were mostly specific to one donor.

Trimming pared 5 bases from V and 2 bases from J, leaving 9 bases between. The CDR3 extends over 13 amino acids. Looked up from germline, CDR1 is MNHEY and CDR2 is SMNVEV (reference sequence). Findings of the study overall: Of the contracting clones, CD4+ ones lay mainly in CM and EM, and CD8+ ones in EMRA. Memory cells collected pre-infection included some clones that later responded, suggesting cross-reactive memory joined.

Sample barcodes and UMIs were carried by the TCR alpha and TCR beta cDNA libraries that 5'RACE generated with constant-segment primers. TCRdb reprocessed the 5' RACE reads with MiXCR, giving one entry per CDR3 protein. The profile covers approximately 200,000 distinct CDR3 sequences, with 16% appearing a single time and 2% to 2.5% taken by the ten largest. In its sample, this clonotype was seen a few times. Antigen: not known. Sequenced: PBMCs or a T cell subset sorted from them (not recorded which). The sequence came from an adult woman who had mild COVID-19 (a few samples of this study predate the infection). Cell type and time point are not known. V gene TRBV27 combines with J gene TRBJ1-2; D is perhaps TRBD1 (6 bases). In DNA form, the CDR3 reads TGTGCCAGCAGTCACAGGGAGAACTATGGCTACACCTTC. As protein: CASSHRENYGYTF.